Listed below are T cell receptor beta chains from one sample, sequenced in a study of T cell responses to AZD1222 COVID-19 vaccine. Using immunoSEQ multiplex PCR, the repertoire was profiled, and TCRdb retains in-frame clones only, with some absent. Altogether 170,000 or so clones are present, around 94% being singletons, with the ten largest covering approximately 0.88%. The sequences come from peripheral blood, collected on day 0 of AZD1222 vaccination. All receptors derive from an adult in good health. CDR3s include the opening cysteine and the closing phenylalanine or tryptophan. Size tells how often a clone was seen (once, few, many) or the class of an expanded clone, and some rows leave it out.

NA | TRBJ1-3 | TRBV4-1 | CASSPQGSGNTIYF
NA | TRBJ1-6 | TRBV28 | CASSFPLGSPLHF
NA | TRBJ1-1 | TRBV7-9 | CASSFEDRNTEAFF
NA | TRBJ2-7 | TRBV5-1 | CASSLRDRGHEQYF
NA | TRBJ2-7 | TRBV2 | CAITGQGAYEQYF
NA | TRBJ1-3 | TRBV28 | CASSLRLNTIYF
NA | TRBJ2-7 | TRBV5-1 | CASRGSAQYEQYF
NA | TRBJ2-7 | TRBV9 | CASSVYSGSLEQYF
NA | TRBJ1-2 | TRBV2 | CASSRDRGRVYGYTF
NA | TRBJ1-1 | TRBV29-1 | CSVHRGIGTEAFF
NA | TRBJ2-7 | TRBV25-1 | CASSEAHSYEQYF
NA | TRBJ1-2 | TRBV6-1 | CASSEQAPRYGYTF
NA | TRBJ1-6 | TRBV6-5 | CASTRELGPLHF
NA | TRBJ2-3 | TRBV21-1 | CASSTPPADTQYF
NA | TRBJ2-5 | TRBV5-1 | CASSLGRAQETQYF
NA | TRBJ2-1 | TRBV5-4 | CASSPGRGMYNEQFF
NA | TRBJ2-3 | TRBV19 | CASSPGTGFSTDTQYF
NA | TRBJ2-7 | TRBV5-1 | CASSLGLAGTYEQYF
NA | TRBJ1-4 | TRBV7-6 | CASSPSAVRDGEKLFF
NA | TRBJ1-4 | TRBV2 | CASRRQTTNEKLFF
NA | TRBJ1-2 | TRBV28 | CASSSGGRGYTF
NA | TRBJ2-1 | TRBV6-1 | CASSGGTPGGYNEQFF
NA | TRBJ1-1 | TRBV5-5 | CASSLEGVNTEAFF
NA | TRBJ1-1 | TRBV7-9 | CASSLMGLNTEAFF
NA | TRBJ1-2 | TRBV5-1 | CASSLNWGQEDGYTF
NA | TRBJ2-2 | TRBV6-5 | CASSYSMGANTGELFF
NA | TRBJ2-1 | TRBV19 | CASSLPGLVYNEQFF
once | TRBJ2-2 | TRBV9 | CASSYGSAGELFF
NA | TRBJ2-5 | TRBV6-5 | CASSYSRGGETQYF
once | TRBJ1-6 | TRBV13 | CASSSVAGRNSPLHF
NA | TRBJ2-3 | TRBV7-3 | CASSLLLATDTQYF
NA | TRBJ1-3 | TRBV7-2 | CASSSQVNSGNTIYF
NA | TRBJ2-7 | TRBV28 | CASRDTYEQYF
NA | TRBJ2-7 | TRBV25-1 | CASSEKRGTGYEQYF
NA | TRBJ1-2 | TRBV2 | CAAQEGRGGYGYTF
NA | TRBJ2-4 | TRBV6-2/TRBV6-3 | CASSYGTSGGAYIQYF
NA | TRBJ1-1 | TRBV7-3 | CASSPGQGQGNTEAFF
NA | TRBJ2-4 | TRBV5-8 | CASSLVAARDIQYF
NA | TRBJ1-2 | TRBV7-9 | CASSVAAGQRYGYTF
NA | TRBJ2-3 | TRBV6-6 | CASSKGTHGTDTQYF
NA | TRBJ2-1 | TRBV3-1/TRBV3-2 | CASSLGVVTNEQFF
NA | TRBJ1-5 | TRBV2 | CASSVAGRDQPQHF
NA | TRBJ1-3 | TRBV9 | CASSVAQGGSPLGNTIYF
NA | TRBJ1-1 | TRBV7-9 | CASSLEGQGGTEAFF
NA | TRBJ2-1 | TRBV30 | CAWTRDRPSEFF
NA | TRBJ1-4 | TRBV9 | CASSVGQTSTNEKLFF
NA | TRBJ2-7 | TRBV12-3/TRBV12-4 | CASTSESSYEQYF
NA | TRBJ1-1 | TRBV6-4 | CASSEAEGTEAFF
once | TRBJ1-2 | TRBV18 | CASSPRTVPEGGYTF
once | TRBJ1-6 | TRBV10-2 | CASRDTDNDNSPLHF
NA | TRBJ2-7 | TRBV27 | CASSLYEGSYEQYF
NA | TRBJ1-4 | TRBV28 | CASSPGGHEKLFF
NA | TRBJ1-1 | TRBV10-3 | CALPREGAFF
NA | TRBJ2-1 | TRBV7-2 | CASSTPPKQKQFF
NA | TRBJ1-1 | TRBV6-5 | CASSLLGGAEAFF
NA | TRBJ2-7 | TRBV2 | CASSPTGYEQYF
NA | TRBJ1-2 | TRBV2 | CASSLVGGRTLYGYTF
NA | TRBJ2-1 | TRBV5-1 | CASSLGSGGNEQFF
NA | TRBJ1-4 | TRBV9 | CASSPGQGGEKLFF
NA | TRBJ2-7 | TRBV18 | CASSPQGDYEQYF